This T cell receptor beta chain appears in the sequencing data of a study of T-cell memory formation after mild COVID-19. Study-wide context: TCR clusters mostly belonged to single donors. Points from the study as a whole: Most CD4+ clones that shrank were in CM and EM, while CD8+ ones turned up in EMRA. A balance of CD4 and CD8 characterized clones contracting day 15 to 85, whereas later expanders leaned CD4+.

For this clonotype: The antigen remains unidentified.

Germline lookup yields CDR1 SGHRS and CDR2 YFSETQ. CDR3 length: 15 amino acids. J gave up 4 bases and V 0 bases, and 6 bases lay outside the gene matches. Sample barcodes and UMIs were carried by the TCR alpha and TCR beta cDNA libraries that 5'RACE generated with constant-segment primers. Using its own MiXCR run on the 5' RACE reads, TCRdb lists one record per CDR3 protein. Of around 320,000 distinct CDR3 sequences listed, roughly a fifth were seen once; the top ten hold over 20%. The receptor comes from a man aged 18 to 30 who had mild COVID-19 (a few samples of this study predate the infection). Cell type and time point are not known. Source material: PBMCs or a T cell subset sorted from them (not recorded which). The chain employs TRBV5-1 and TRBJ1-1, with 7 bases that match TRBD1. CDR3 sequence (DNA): TGCGCCAGCAGCTTGGGGGACAGCGATATCACTGAAGCTTTCTTT. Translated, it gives CASSLGDSDITEAFF.